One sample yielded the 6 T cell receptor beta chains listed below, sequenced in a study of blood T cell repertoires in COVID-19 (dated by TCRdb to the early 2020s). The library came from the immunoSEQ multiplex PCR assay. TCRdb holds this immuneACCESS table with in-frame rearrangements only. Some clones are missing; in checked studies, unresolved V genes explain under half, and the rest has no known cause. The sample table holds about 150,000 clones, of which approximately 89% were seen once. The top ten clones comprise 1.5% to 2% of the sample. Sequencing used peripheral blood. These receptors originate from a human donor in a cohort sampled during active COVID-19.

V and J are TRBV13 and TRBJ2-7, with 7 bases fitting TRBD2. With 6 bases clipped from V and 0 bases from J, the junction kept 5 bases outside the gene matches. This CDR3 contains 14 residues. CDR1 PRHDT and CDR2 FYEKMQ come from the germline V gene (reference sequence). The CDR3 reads CASSPRGGSYEQYF. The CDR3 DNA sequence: TGTGCCAGCAGTCCACGCGGGGGCTCCTACGAGCAGTACTTC. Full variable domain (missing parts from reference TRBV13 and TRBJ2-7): AAGVIQSPRHLIKEKRETATLKCYPIPRHDTVYWYQQGPGQDPQFLISFYEKMQSDKGSIPDRFSAQQFSDYHSELNMSSLELGDSALYFCASSPRGGSYEQYFGPGTRLTVT.

DNA of the CDR3: TGCGCCAGCAGCACCATTCCGGGCACAGATACGCAGTATTTT. Translating it yields CASSTIPGTDTQYF. The rearrangement uses TRBV4-1 and TRBJ2-3, with D unresolved. The length of the CDR3 is 14 residues. The germline CDR1 and CDR2 sequences are MGHRA and YSYEKL. Trimming pared 5 bases from V and 1 base from J, leaving 10 bases between.

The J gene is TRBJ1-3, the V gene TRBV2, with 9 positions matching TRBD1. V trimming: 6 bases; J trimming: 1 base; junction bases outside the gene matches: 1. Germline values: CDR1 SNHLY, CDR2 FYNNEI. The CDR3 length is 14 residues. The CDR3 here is CASRTGGSGNTIYF. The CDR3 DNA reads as TGTGCCAGCAGGACAGGGGGATCTGGAAACACCATATATTTT.

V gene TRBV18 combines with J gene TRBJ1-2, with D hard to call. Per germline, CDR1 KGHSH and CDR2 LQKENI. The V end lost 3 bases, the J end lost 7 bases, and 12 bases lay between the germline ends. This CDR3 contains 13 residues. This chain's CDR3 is CASSPQQGGGYTF. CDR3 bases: TGTGCCAGCTCACCCCAACAAGGAGGTGGCTACACCTTC.

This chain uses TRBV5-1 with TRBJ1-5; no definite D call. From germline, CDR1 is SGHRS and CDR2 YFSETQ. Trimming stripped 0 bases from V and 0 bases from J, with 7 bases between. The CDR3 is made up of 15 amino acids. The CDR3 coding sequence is TGCGCCAGCAGCTTGGTGGGCGATAGCAATCAGCCCCAGCATTTT. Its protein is CASSLVGDSNQPQHF.

CDR3 loop: CASSRWERTGQNYNEQFF. The CDR3 DNA is TGCGCCAGCAGCCGATGGGAAAGGACAGGCCAAAACTACAATGAGCAGTTCTTC. This chain links TRBV4-1 with TRBJ2-1; 7 bases align to TRBD1. This CDR3 spans 18 amino acids. J lost 3 bases, V lost 4 bases, and 15 bases had no gene match. Germline CDR1 MGHRA, CDR2 YSYEKL.